A selection of T cell receptor beta chains follows, all from one sample in a study of blood T cell repertoires in COVID-19. Sequencing was performed with immunoSEQ multiplex PCR; in TCRdb, only in-frame clones are kept and a portion is missing. This sample has roughly 290,000 clones, with about 89% found just once. Sequencing was done on a sample of peripheral blood. Receptors originate from a man under 40 with acute or convalescent COVID-19. The CDR3 runs from the conserved cysteine through the conserved F or W. D genes are given only for firm matches. Clone size is shown for a subset of rows, as once, few, many or a class of expanded clone.

abundance: NA
j_gene: TRBJ1-4
d_gene: NA
v_gene: TRBV9
CDR3nt: TGTGCCAGCAGCATCCAACAGGGAGTCGGTAATGAAAAACTGTTTTTT
CDR3aa: CASSIQQGVGNEKLFF

abundance: NA
j_gene: TRBJ1-2
d_gene: TRBD1
v_gene: TRBV19
CDR3nt: TGTGCCAGTAGTAGGATCTCACAGGGGTCGTACACCTTC
CDR3aa: CASSRISQGSYTF

abundance: NA
j_gene: TRBJ2-2
d_gene: TRBD1
v_gene: TRBV27
CDR3nt: TGTGCCAGCAGACCAACGCAGGGGGCTGGTGGGGAGCTGTTTTTT
CDR3aa: CASRPTQGAGGELFF

abundance: NA
j_gene: TRBJ1-5
d_gene: TRBD1
v_gene: TRBV19
CDR3nt: TGTGCCAGTAGTACCGGGACAGGACAGCCCCAGCATTTT
CDR3aa: CASSTGTGQPQHF

abundance: NA
j_gene: TRBJ2-5
d_gene: NA
v_gene: TRBV15
CDR3nt: TGTGCCACCAGCATACCTTCAGGGGCCGGTGAGTTAGGAGAGACCCAGTACTTC
CDR3aa: CATSIPSGAGELGETQYF

abundance: once
j_gene: TRBJ2-5
d_gene: TRBD2
v_gene: TRBV7-9
CDR3nt: TGTGCCAGCAGCCTCGGGACTAGCGGGAGGGCCGTTAGCCAGACCCAGTACTTC
CDR3aa: CASSLGTSGRAVSQTQYF

abundance: NA
j_gene: TRBJ1-6
d_gene: TRBD1
v_gene: TRBV19
CDR3nt: TGTGCCAGTAGTACGACAGGGGGAGACTCACCCCTCCACTTT
CDR3aa: CASSTTGGDSPLHF

abundance: once
j_gene: TRBJ1-2
d_gene: TRBD1
v_gene: TRBV28
CDR3nt: TGTGCCAGCAGAACAGGGGGGGGCGGCTATGGCTACACCTTC
CDR3aa: CASRTGGGGYGYTF

abundance: NA
j_gene: TRBJ2-5
d_gene: TRBD2
v_gene: TRBV27
CDR3nt: TGTGCCAGCAGTTGGATTGGGCGGGGGGCCCCAGAGACCCAGTACTTC
CDR3aa: CASSWIGRGAPETQYF

abundance: NA
j_gene: TRBJ1-2
d_gene: TRBD1
v_gene: TRBV15
CDR3nt: TGTGCCACCAGCAGAGATGGACAGGGGGTCGATGGCTACACCTTC
CDR3aa: CATSRDGQGVDGYTF

abundance: NA
j_gene: TRBJ2-1
d_gene: NA
v_gene: TRBV5-6
CDR3nt: TGTGCCAGCATCCTAGGAAGGGGATTGCAGAATGAGCAGTTCTTC
CDR3aa: CASILGRGLQNEQFF

abundance: once
j_gene: TRBJ2-1
d_gene: NA
v_gene: TRBV11-3
CDR3nt: TGTGCCAGCAGCTCCAGGGGTGAGCAGTTCTTC
CDR3aa: CASSSRGEQFF

abundance: NA
j_gene: TRBJ1-2
d_gene: NA
v_gene: TRBV7-9
CDR3nt: TGTGCCAGCAGCTCACAGGTTTACTATGGCTACACCTTC
CDR3aa: CASSSQVYYGYTF

abundance: NA
j_gene: TRBJ2-3
d_gene: TRBD2
v_gene: TRBV3-1/TRBV3-2
CDR3nt: TGTGCCAGCAGCCAAGCTCAGAGTAGCGGGGGGGACAACACAGATACGCAGTATTTT
CDR3aa: CASSQAQSSGGDNTDTQYF

abundance: NA
j_gene: TRBJ1-5
d_gene: TRBD1
v_gene: TRBV11-2
CDR3nt: TGTGCCAGCAGCTTGGACAGGAATCAGCCCCAGCATTTT
CDR3aa: CASSLDRNQPQHF

abundance: NA
j_gene: TRBJ1-5
d_gene: TRBD1
v_gene: TRBV19
CDR3nt: TGTGCCAGTGGCGTCCAGGGGGCAAACAATCAGCCCCAGCATTTT
CDR3aa: CASGVQGANNQPQHF

abundance: NA
j_gene: TRBJ2-3
d_gene: NA
v_gene: TRBV9
CDR3nt: TGTGCCAGCAGCCCCGAACCGACATTAAGCACAGATACGCAGTATTTT
CDR3aa: CASSPEPTLSTDTQYF

abundance: NA
j_gene: TRBJ1-6
d_gene: NA
v_gene: TRBV3-1/TRBV3-2
CDR3nt: TGTGCCAGCAGCCAAGATCTTCGACAGAAATATAATTCACCCCTCCACTTT
CDR3aa: CASSQDLRQKYNSPLHF

abundance: NA
j_gene: TRBJ1-1
d_gene: TRBD1
v_gene: TRBV30
CDR3nt: TGTGCCTGGATGTACAGGGGCCTCCGGAACACTGAAGCTTTCTTT
CDR3aa: CAWMYRGLRNTEAFF

abundance: NA
j_gene: TRBJ1-5
d_gene: NA
v_gene: TRBV28
CDR3nt: TGTGCCAGCCACGGCTCACTAAGCAATCAGCCCCAGCATTTT
CDR3aa: CASHGSLSNQPQHF

abundance: NA
j_gene: TRBJ2-7
d_gene: TRBD1
v_gene: TRBV7-9
CDR3nt: TGTGCCAGCAGCCCCCAGGGGGCGCCGGGGGAGCAGTACTTC
CDR3aa: CASSPQGAPGEQYF

abundance: NA
j_gene: TRBJ2-1
d_gene: NA
v_gene: TRBV3-1/TRBV3-2
CDR3nt: TGTGCCAGCAGCCAAGCCCTCTCCGTATACAATGAGCAGTTCTTC
CDR3aa: CASSQALSVYNEQFF

abundance: NA
j_gene: TRBJ2-7
d_gene: NA
v_gene: TRBV5-1
CDR3nt: TGCGCCAGCAGCTCCGACAGAGGGAGGCTACAGCAGTACTTC
CDR3aa: CASSSDRGRLQQYF

abundance: NA
j_gene: TRBJ1-4
d_gene: NA
v_gene: TRBV28
CDR3nt: TGTGCCAGCAGTTTCAGAGAAAAACTGTTTTTT
CDR3aa: CASSFREKLFF

abundance: once
j_gene: TRBJ1-2
d_gene: NA
v_gene: TRBV3-1/TRBV3-2
CDR3nt: TGTGCCAGCAGCCCGGGCAGGAGGCATAGTGGCTACACCTTC
CDR3aa: CASSPGRRHSGYTF

abundance: NA
j_gene: TRBJ1-1
d_gene: NA
v_gene: TRBV27
CDR3nt: TGTGCCAGCAGGTTCGACAGCCTCACTGAAGCTTTCTTT
CDR3aa: CASRFDSLTEAFF

abundance: NA
j_gene: TRBJ2-2
d_gene: TRBD2
v_gene: TRBV30
CDR3nt: TGTGCCTGGAGTGTAGAGCGGGGGAACACCGGGGAGCTGTTTTTT
CDR3aa: CAWSVERGNTGELFF

abundance: NA
j_gene: TRBJ1-3
d_gene: NA
v_gene: TRBV15
CDR3nt: TGTGCCACCAGCCAACTCCGGGGAGTATCCGGAAACACCATATATTTT
CDR3aa: CATSQLRGVSGNTIYF

abundance: NA
j_gene: TRBJ1-2
d_gene: TRBD1
v_gene: TRBV19
CDR3nt: TGTGCCAGTAGTGTGACAGGGCCTAACTATGGCTACACCTTC
CDR3aa: CASSVTGPNYGYTF

abundance: NA
j_gene: TRBJ1-1
d_gene: NA
v_gene: TRBV2
CDR3nt: TGTGCCAGCAGTTGGGACACAAACACTGAAGCTTTCTTT
CDR3aa: CASSWDTNTEAFF

abundance: NA
j_gene: TRBJ1-1
d_gene: TRBD1
v_gene: TRBV14
CDR3nt: TGTGCCAGCAGCCCCTCCCGGACAGGGAACACTGAAGCTTTCTTT
CDR3aa: CASSPSRTGNTEAFF

abundance: once
j_gene: TRBJ1-1
d_gene: TRBD1
v_gene: TRBV10-3
CDR3nt: TGTGCCATCAGTTGGGGACAGGGTGAGACTGAAGCTTTCTTT
CDR3aa: CAISWGQGETEAFF

abundance: NA
j_gene: TRBJ2-2
d_gene: NA
v_gene: TRBV18
CDR3nt: TGTGCCAGCTCGATCGGCAGAGGTTCGGGGGGGGAGCTGTTTTTT
CDR3aa: CASSIGRGSGGELFF

abundance: few
j_gene: TRBJ1-3
d_gene: NA
v_gene: TRBV4-2
CDR3nt: TGTGCCAGCAGCCGAGAGTCACTCAACTCTGGAAACACCATATATTTT
CDR3aa: CASSRESLNSGNTIYF

abundance: NA
j_gene: TRBJ2-3
d_gene: TRBD2
v_gene: TRBV3-1/TRBV3-2
CDR3nt: TGTGCCAGCAGCCAAGAGTTGGCGGGAGGGTCCACAGATACGCAGTATTTT
CDR3aa: CASSQELAGGSTDTQYF

abundance: NA
j_gene: TRBJ1-1
d_gene: TRBD1
v_gene: TRBV28
CDR3nt: TGTGCCAGCAGTTTTGCAGGGGGCGTCACTGAAGCTTTCTTT
CDR3aa: CASSFAGGVTEAFF

abundance: NA
j_gene: TRBJ2-3
d_gene: NA
v_gene: TRBV9
CDR3nt: TGTGCCAGCAGCGTAGCAGCCAGGGACACAGATACGCAGTATTTT
CDR3aa: CASSVAARDTDTQYF

abundance: NA
j_gene: TRBJ1-6
d_gene: TRBD1
v_gene: TRBV9
CDR3nt: TGTGCCAGCACCCCACGTGGACAGGGATCGTCACCCCTCCACTTT
CDR3aa: CASTPRGQGSSPLHF

abundance: NA
j_gene: TRBJ1-6
d_gene: NA
v_gene: TRBV10-3
CDR3nt: TGTGCCATCAGTGAACAGGGACGTTCCTATAATTCACCCCTCCACTTT
CDR3aa: CAISEQGRSYNSPLHF